Each of the 3 T cell receptor beta chains below was sequenced from the same sample in a study of blood T cell repertoires in COVID-19. Using immunoSEQ multiplex PCR, the repertoire was profiled, and TCRdb retains in-frame clones only, with some absent. The sample holds around 340,000 clones; 86% are singletons and the top ten take around 4%. Sequencing input: PBMCs or T cells enriched from blood (not recorded which). The receptor set was obtained from a woman between 40 and 50 years old with acute COVID-19.

Note on this clone: This specimen includes other DNA sequences encoding the same CDR3. This rearrangement joins TRBV18 to TRBJ1-4; D unclear. Trimming stripped 1 base from V and 4 bases from J, with 4 bases between. The CDR3 length is 13 residues. CDR1 and CDR2 (germline): KGHSH, LQKENI. The DNA for the CDR3 is TGTGCCAGCTCACCACAGAGTAATGAAAAACTGTTTTTT. As protein: CASSPQSNEKLFF.

The rearrangement uses TRBV3-1 (or the pseudogene TRBV3-2) and TRBJ2-7; 9 bases align to TRBD1. Germline V lookup: CDR1 LGHDT, CDR2 YNNKEL (reference sequence). The CDR3 length is 15 residues. Trimming at V came to 3 bases and at J to 1 base, leaving 4 bases not matched to a gene. The CDR3 loop is CASSHKTGGSYEQYF. The CDR3 DNA reads as TGTGCCAGCAGCCACAAGACAGGGGGGTCCTACGAGCAGTACTTC.

V usage is TRBV7-9 and J usage is TRBJ2-7, with 10 bases fitting TRBD2. V was clipped by 5 bases and J by 4 bases; unmatched bases: 11. The CDR3 runs to 16 residues. Germline V gene data show CDR1 as SEHNR and CDR2 as FQNEAQ (reference sequence). CDR3 loop: CASSPRLAGDKYEQYF. The CDR3 coding sequence is TGTGCCAGCAGCCCAAGGCTAGCGGGAGATAAGTACGAGCAGTACTTC.